These 30 T cell receptor beta chains originate from one sample sequenced in a study of circulating and synovial CD4+ cells in juvenile arthritis. Measured with immunoSEQ multiplex PCR; TCRdb has only the in-frame clones, and not every one. The sample has about 32,000 clones, nearly 95% seen once. Sequencing was carried out using CD4+ T cells from blood. Receptor source: a human donor with juvenile idiopathic arthritis.

The genes are TRBV7-2 and TRBJ2-7; unclear D gene. CDR1 and CDR2 (germline): SGHTA, FQGNSA. V lost 5 bases, J lost 0 bases, and 11 bases lay in between. The CDR3 is made up of 14 amino acids. The CDR3 DNA reads as TGTGCCAGCAGCCCACGGTTTACCTCCTACGAGCAGTACTTC. The encoded protein is CASSPRFTSYEQYF.

J is TRBJ1-1 and V is TRBV5-4, with D maybe TRBD1 (6 bases). The germline gives CDR1 SGHNT, CDR2 YYREEE (reference sequence). The ends were cut back, 0 bases at V and 5 bases at J, with 17 bases in the middle. This CDR3 comprises 16 residues. The CDR3 loop reads CASSLGRRGSRTEAFF. The CDR3 DNA reads TGTGCCAGCAGCTTGGGTCGTAGGGGGAGTCGGACTGAAGCTTTCTTT.

The V call is TRBV7-6, the J call TRBJ2-1; 12 nucleotides align to TRBD2. V lost 5 bases and J lost 8; bases outside the gene matches: 7. The germline V gene has CDR1 SGHVS and CDR2 FNYEAQ. The length of the CDR3 is 15 residues. The CDR3 spells CASSPSSGGAYEQFF. CDR3 in DNA: TGTGCCAGCAGCCCGTCTAGCGGGGGGGCGTATGAGCAGTTCTTC.

About this clone itself: The sample contains more than one DNA sequence encoding this CDR3. The chain joins TRBV15 to TRBJ1-6; D gene unclear. CDR1 LNHNV and CDR2 YYDKDF come from the germline V gene (reference sequence). With 0 bases removed from V and 0 bases from J, the gap between germline ends came to 6 bases. The length of the CDR3 is 16 residues. The CDR3 DNA is TGTGCCACCAGCAGAGAGGGCGTCTCCTATAATTCACCCCTCCACTTT. Amino acid sequence: CATSREGVSYNSPLHF. Together with reference TRBV15 and TRBJ1-6, the CDR3 gives the full variable domain: DAMVIQNPRYQVTQFGKPVTLSCSQTLNHNVMYWYQQKSSQAPKLLFHYYDKDFNNEADTPDNFQSRRPNTSFCFLDIRSPGLGDTAMYLCATSREGVSYNSPLHFGNGTRLTVT.

This clone was seen only once. The rearrangement uses TRBV18 and TRBJ2-3; TRBD1 agrees at 9 bases. After removal of 5 bases from V and 4 bases from J, the junction contained 4 bases not matched to a gene. Germline CDR1 and CDR2: KGHSH and LQKENI. The CDR3 extends over 14 amino acids. In DNA form, the CDR3 reads TGTGCCAGCTCAGGGACAGGGATCGCAGATACGCAGTATTTT. Amino acid sequence: CASSGTGIADTQYF.

In this sample, this clone turned up once. The chain carries TRBV14 and TRBJ2-1; 9 bases match TRBD2. Trimming at V came to 0 bases and at J to 2 bases, leaving 5 bases not matched to a gene. In germline, CDR1 is SGHDN, CDR2 FVKESK. The CDR3 spans 17 residues. CDR3 region: CASSQDRAGGPYNEQFF. In nucleotides, the CDR3 is TGTGCCAGCAGCCAAGACCGAGCGGGGGGCCCCTACAATGAGCAGTTCTTC.

The J gene is TRBJ2-7, the V gene TRBV4-1, with D unclear. V gave up 1 base and J gave up 2 bases, with 9 bases separating them. This CDR3 is 14 amino acids long. Per the germline V gene, CDR1 is MGHRA and CDR2 is YSYEKL. The CDR3 DNA sequence: TGCGCCAGCAGCCAAGTTGACAACCCCTACGAGCAGTACTTC. It translates to CASSQVDNPYEQYF.

This clone was seen only once. This chain uses TRBV4-2 with TRBJ2-2; 7 positions agree with TRBD2. V lost 0 bases and J lost 0; bases outside the gene matches: 4. The CDR3 contains 17 residues. The V gene's germline CDR1 is LGHNA and CDR2 YNFKEQ. This CDR3 reads CASSQEPSGANTGELFF. CDR3 DNA: TGTGCCAGCAGCCAAGAACCGAGCGGGGCGAACACCGGGGAGCTGTTTTTT.

The V gene is TRBV12-5, the J gene TRBJ2-2, with 9 bases that match TRBD2. Unmatched junction bases numbered 1, after V lost 0 bases and J lost 2 bases. The CDR3 consists of 16 residues. CDR1 and CDR2 from the germline V gene are LGHNT and FRNRAP. CDR3 protein: CASGLVLAGNTGELFF. CDR3 bases: TGTGCTAGTGGTTTGGTGCTAGCGGGAAACACCGGGGAGCTGTTTTTT.

This clone was observed once. This chain connects TRBV27 to TRBJ1-3, with a weak D call TRBD1 (5 bases). Trimming stripped 3 bases from V and 0 bases from J, with 9 bases between. Germline lookup yields CDR1 MNHEY and CDR2 SMNVEV (reference sequence). CDR3 length: 15 residues. CDR3 amino acids: CASSFRAYSGNTIYF. Written as DNA, the CDR3 is TGTGCCAGCAGTTTCAGGGCTTACTCTGGAAACACCATATATTTT.

This chain connects TRBV25-1 to TRBJ2-2; 12 nucleotides align to TRBD2. Losses at the gene ends were 5 bases for V and 6 bases for J; bases not matched to a gene: 7. Germline V lookup: CDR1 MGHDK, CDR2 SYGVNS. The CDR3 spans 16 residues. CDR3 in amino acids: CASSIPGLAGSGELFF. The CDR3 DNA sequence: TGTGCCAGCAGTATCCCGGGACTAGCGGGCTCCGGGGAGCTGTTTTTT.

This chain joins TRBV28 and TRBJ1-2; D not certain. Looked up from germline, CDR1 is MDHEN and CDR2 is SYDVKM. The V end lost 4 bases, the J end lost 2 bases, and 20 bases lay between the germline ends. The CDR3 sequence is 17 residues long. The CDR3 DNA follows: TGTGCCAGCAGTTCAGGACTGTTGAGTAAGGTGAACTATGGCTACACCTTC. This sequence encodes CASSSGLLSKVNYGYTF.

The V gene is TRBV11-3, the J gene TRBJ2-5; 7 positions agree with TRBD1. CDR1 SGHNT and CDR2 YENEEA come from the germline V gene. V lost 3 bases to trimming and J lost 1 base; unmatched junction nucleotides: 2. This CDR3 has 14 residues. CDR3 loop: CASSLTGIQETQYF. In DNA form, the CDR3 reads TGTGCCAGCAGCTTGACAGGGATCCAAGAGACCCAGTACTTC.

The chain links TRBV7-3 to TRBJ2-7; possibly TRBD2 for D (6 bases). Looked up from germline, CDR1 is SGHTA and CDR2 is FQGTGA. V lost 1 base, J lost 5 bases, and 15 bases lay in between. The CDR3 totals 15 residues. In nucleotides, the CDR3 is TGTGCCAGCAGCTTAAAAGGTCGGGAGTACGACGAGCAGTACTTC. Translation: CASSLKGREYDEQYF. Supplemented by reference TRBV7-3 and TRBJ2-7, the full variable domain reads GAGVSQTPSNKVTEKGKYVELRCDPISGHTALYWYRQSLGQGPEFLIYFQGTGAADDSGLPNDRFFAVRPEGSVSTLKIQRTERGDSAVYLCASSLKGREYDEQYFGPGTRLTVT.

The rearrangement joins TRBV6-1 to TRBJ2-1; 9 bases line up with TRBD1. V was pared by 2 bases and J by 8 bases, with 7 bases of the junction left unmatched. Germline CDR1 is MNHNS and CDR2 is SASEGT. The CDR3 length is 15 residues. In DNA form, the CDR3 reads TGTGCCAGCAGTGAACGACAGGGGGTCGTTTATGAGCAGTTCTTC. This translates into CASSERQGVVYEQFF.

This clone was seen a single time. The CDR3 region is CSVEGTRKGADGYTF. CDR3 coding DNA: TGCAGCGTTGAAGGAACGAGGAAAGGGGCGGATGGCTACACCTTC. The chain employs TRBV29-1 and TRBJ1-2, with D maybe TRBD1 (5 bases). The V and J ends lost 1 base and 6 bases respectively, with 18 bases between them. The CDR3 spans 15 residues. CDR1 SQVTM and CDR2 ANQGSEA come from the germline V gene.

The rearrangement uses TRBV4-3 and TRBJ2-3, with 8 bases lining up with TRBD2. The CDR3 length is 14 residues. Per the germline V gene, CDR1 is LGHNA and CDR2 is YSLEER. The V gene end was trimmed by 4 bases and the J gene end by 5 bases; junction bases not matched to a gene: 5. CDR3 sequence (DNA): TGCGCCAGCAGCCCCGGGGGGGCCGAAGATACGCAGTATTTT. This encodes CASSPGGAEDTQYF.

This chain uses TRBV15 with TRBJ2-3, with a possible D match to TRBD2 (6 bases). The length of the CDR3 is 14 residues. Germline V gene lookup returns CDR1 LNHNV and CDR2 YYDKDF (reference sequence). Trimming removed 5 bases at V and 0 bases at J, with 9 bases between. This CDR3 is CATSEGTSTDTQYF. CDR3 in DNA: TGTGCCACCAGCGAGGGGACTAGCACAGATACGCAGTATTTT. Variable domain in full (rest from reference TRBV15 and TRBJ2-3): DAMVIQNPRYQVTQFGKPVTLSCSQTLNHNVMYWYQQKSSQAPKLLFHYYDKDFNNEADTPDNFQSRRPNTSFCFLDIRSPGLGDTAMYLCATSEGTSTDTQYFGPGTRLTVL.

J is TRBJ2-7 and V is TRBV2; D is unresolved. The germline CDR1 and CDR2 sequences are SNHLY and FYNNEI. Trimming left V 5 bases short and J 4 bases short, with 6 bases between. This CDR3 has 11 amino acids. The CDR3 protein is CASSPYYEQYF. The CDR3 nucleotides are TGTGCCAGCAGTCCCTATTACGAGCAGTACTTC. The variable domain in full, with the rest retrieved from reference TRBV2 and TRBJ2-7, is EPEVTQTPSHQVTQMGQEVILRCVPISNHLYFYWYRQILGQKVEFLVSFYNNEISEKSEIFDDQFSVERPDGSNFTLKIRSTKLEDSAMYFCASSPYYEQYFGPGTRLTVT.

The CDR3 loop is CASSKGGHNEKLFF. In DNA, the CDR3 is TGCGCCAGCAGCAAAGGGGGCCACAATGAAAAACTGTTTTTT. The rearrangement joins TRBV5-1 to TRBJ1-4; 7 nucleotides line up with TRBD1. There are 14 residues in the CDR3. The germline gives CDR1 SGHRS, CDR2 YFSETQ. After removal of 4 bases from V and 5 bases from J, the junction contained 5 bases not matched to a gene. Looking up the rest from reference TRBV5-1 and TRBJ1-4 gives the full variable domain: KAGVTQTPRYLIKTRGQQVTLSCSPISGHRSVSWYQQTPGQGLQFLFEYFSETQRNKGNFPGRFSGRQFSNSRSEMNVSTLELGDSALYLCASSKGGHNEKLFFGSGTQLSVL.

The chain couples TRBV19 to TRBJ1-2; perhaps TRBD1 as D (5 bases). The CDR3 sequence is 14 residues long. Germline V gene sequence: CDR1 LNHDA, CDR2 SQIVND (reference sequence). Between the trimmed V and J ends, which lost 3 bases and 8 bases, there was a span of 16 bases. The CDR3 protein is CASSMLPQGRGYTF. The CDR3 nucleotides are TGTGCCAGTAGTATGCTCCCCCAGGGCAGAGGCTACACCTTC.

The chain couples TRBV7-3 to TRBJ2-1, with 10 bases identical to TRBD2. The CDR3 is 14 amino acids. Germline CDR1 reads SGHTA; CDR2 reads FQGTGA. The ends lost 5 bases at V and 6 bases at J; junction bases unmatched: 4. CDR3 bases: TGTGCCAGCAGCCACGGGACTAGCGCCAATGAGCAGTTCTTC. This encodes CASSHGTSANEQFF.

V usage is TRBV4-1 and J usage is TRBJ1-2, with D uncertain. CDR3 length equals 15 residues. The ends were cut back, 0 bases at V and 7 bases at J, with 15 bases in the middle. Germline V gene lookup returns CDR1 MGHRA and CDR2 YSYEKL. The CDR3 protein is CASSQDPPRAGGYTF. Here the CDR3 DNA reads TGCGCCAGCAGCCAAGATCCACCAAGGGCGGGTGGCTACACCTTC.

This chain connects TRBV5-1 to TRBJ1-1; no reliable D call. Trimming cost V 4 bases and J 4 bases, with 14 bases left between them. The CDR3 length is 14 residues. The germline gives CDR1 SGHRS, CDR2 YFSETQ. CDR3 residues: CASSPAASGTEAFF. CDR3 DNA: TGCGCCAGCAGCCCCGCGGCGTCGGGCACTGAAGCTTTCTTT.

The V gene is TRBV7-8, the J gene TRBJ2-1; no reliable D call. The germline V gene encodes CDR1 SGHVS and CDR2 FQNEAQ. V gave up 0 bases and J gave up 8 bases, with 8 bases separating them. This CDR3 has 13 amino acids. The CDR3 DNA reads TGTGCCAGCAGCTTAGCTGGCGGTCATGAGCAGTTCTTC. Translation gives CASSLAGGHEQFF. The variable domain in full, with the rest retrieved from reference TRBV7-8 and TRBJ2-1, is GAGVSQSPRYKVAKRGQDVALRCDPISGHVSLFWYQQALGQGPEFLTYFQNEAQLDKSGLPSDRFFAERPEGSVSTLKIQRTQQEDSAVYLCASSLAGGHEQFFGPGTRLTVL.

The chain links TRBV18 to TRBJ1-2; no definite D call. V lost 0 bases to trimming and J lost 0 bases, with 11 bases between them. CDR3 length equals 16 residues. Germline CDR1 is KGHSH and CDR2 is LQKENI. DNA of the CDR3: TGTGCCAGCTCACCACCTCCCAGGCTTCCTAACTATGGCTACACCTTC. It is translated as CASSPPPRLPNYGYTF.

The V gene is TRBV5-1, the J gene TRBJ2-2; D perhaps matches TRBD2 (6 bases). The V end was cut by 4 bases, the J end by 4 bases, with 17 bases between. The CDR3 is 16 amino acids. The germline V gene encodes CDR1 SGHRS and CDR2 YFSETQ. The CDR3 is CASSPLGGTGTGELFF. The CDR3 DNA sequence: TGCGCCAGCAGCCCCCTCGGGGGTACAGGCACCGGGGAGCTGTTTTTT.

This chain joins TRBV2 and TRBJ2-7, with D unclear. V shed 2 bases and J shed 5 bases, with 7 bases lying between them. Looked up from germline, CDR1 is SNHLY and CDR2 is FYNNEI. CDR3 size: 12 residues. CDR3 nucleotides: TGTGCCAGCAGTGAATTGGGCCACGAGCAGTACTTC. As protein: CASSELGHEQYF.

The chain uses TRBV7-8 and TRBJ1-5; D not resolved. This CDR3 has 16 residues. Germline CDR1 SGHVS, CDR2 FQNEAQ. V was pared by 1 base and J by 0 bases, with 10 bases between. In nucleotides, the CDR3 is TGTGCCAGCAGCTTAGGCCGGGGAGTTAGCAATCAGCCCCAGCATTTT. Its translation: CASSLGRGVSNQPQHF.

V gene TRBV19 combines with J gene TRBJ2-3; D gene unclear. Germline V CDR1 and CDR2: LNHDA, SQIVND (reference sequence). V lost 2 bases and J 0 bases, leaving 9 bases between the germline ends. The CDR3 length is 15 residues. The CDR3 region has the DNA TGTGCCAGTAGTATACGGGTAATAAGCACAGATACGCAGTATTTT. Encoded protein: CASSIRVISTDTQYF. The entire variable domain, with the rest obtained from reference TRBV19 and TRBJ2-3, is as follows: DGGITQSPKYLFRKEGQNVTLSCEQNLNHDAMYWYRQDPGQGLRLIYYSQIVNDFQKGDIAEGYSVSREKKESFPLTVTSAQKNPTAFYLCASSIRVISTDTQYFGPGTRLTVL.